What follows describes a single T cell receptor (beta chain). CDR1 MNHEY and CDR2 SMNVEV come from the germline V gene (reference sequence). V dropped 5 bases and J dropped 1 base, with 8 bases sitting between them. The CDR3 length is 14 residues. Profiled with immunoSEQ multiplex PCR; TCRdb holds only in-frame clones, not every one. Of approximately 28,000 clones listed, 90% to 95% are singletons. The data stem from a study of T cell changes during pregnancy in multiple sclerosis. The sequence was obtained from a female donor with multiple sclerosis, enrolled in a pregnancy study. V and J are TRBV27 and TRBJ2-2, with a weak D call TRBD1 (6 bases). The sample was CD8+ T cells from peripheral blood mononuclear cells, taken before pregnancy. The CDR3 sequence: CASSLDRNTGELFF. As DNA, the CDR3 is TGTGCCAGCAGTCTGGACAGGAACACCGGGGAGCTGTTTTTT.